This TCR beta chain was retrieved from a study of OX40 agonist ivuxolimab in advanced cancers. Findings and caveats of the study: Nonresponders included some who also had low normalized T-cell clonal expansion. With doses of 0.1 to 3.0 mg/kg, CD4+ and CD8+ blood T cells had undergone clonal expansion by week 6.

Assay: immunoSEQ multiplex PCR; the TCRdb copy retains only in-frame clones and omits some. The profile shows about 55,000 clones, about nine tenths of them singletons. This CDR3 has 12 residues. Germline V lookup: CDR1 GTSNPN, CDR2 SVGIG (reference sequence). The V gene lost 5 bases and the J gene lost 1 base, with 9 bases spanning the gap. About this clone itself: Its antigen is undetermined.

This sequence joins TRBV30 and TRBJ2-7; D gene ambiguous. This TCR derives from an adult with an advanced solid tumor such as melanoma, head and neck, liver or kidney cancer. The starting material was CD4+ or CD8+ T cells sorted from blood, obtained in a trial of the OX40 agonist ivuxolimab. CDR3 nucleotides: TGTGCCTGGGAGCACCGTTCCTACGAGCAGTACTTC. As protein: CAWEHRSYEQYF.